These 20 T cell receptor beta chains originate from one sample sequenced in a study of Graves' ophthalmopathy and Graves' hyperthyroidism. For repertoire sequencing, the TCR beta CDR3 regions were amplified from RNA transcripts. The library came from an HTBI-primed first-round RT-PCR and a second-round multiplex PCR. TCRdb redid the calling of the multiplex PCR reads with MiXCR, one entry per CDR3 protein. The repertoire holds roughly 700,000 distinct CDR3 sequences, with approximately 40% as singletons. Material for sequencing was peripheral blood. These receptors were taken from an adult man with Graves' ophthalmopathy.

The CDR3 region has the DNA TGTGCCAGCACCCTCAAGACAGGGAATTCACCCCTCCACTTT. It yields the protein CASTLKTGNSPLHF. The chain couples TRBV6-1 to TRBJ1-6, with 7 bases aligning to TRBD1. This CDR3 region has 14 residues. Germline values: CDR1 MNHNS, CDR2 SASEGT. After removal of 7 bases from V and 7 bases from J, the junction contained 7 bases not matched to a gene.

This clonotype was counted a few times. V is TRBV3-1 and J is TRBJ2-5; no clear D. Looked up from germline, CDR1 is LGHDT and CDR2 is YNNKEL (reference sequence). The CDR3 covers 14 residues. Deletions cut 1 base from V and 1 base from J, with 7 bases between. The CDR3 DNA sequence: TGTGCCAGCAGCCAAGTTTCCCTCCAAGAGACCCAGTACTTC. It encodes CASSQVSLQETQYF.

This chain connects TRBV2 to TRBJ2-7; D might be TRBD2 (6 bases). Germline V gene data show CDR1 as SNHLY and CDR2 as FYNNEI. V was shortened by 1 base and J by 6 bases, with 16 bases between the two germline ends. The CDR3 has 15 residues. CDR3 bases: TGTGCCAGCAGTGAAGAGGAGGGGTTTTTCGCCGAGCAGTACTTC. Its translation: CASSEEEGFFAEQYF.

CDR3 DNA sequence: TGTGCCAGCAGCTTACACCCAGCGGGTTCGGACTACGAGCAGTACTTC. Protein sequence: CASSLHPAGSDYEQYF. V and J are TRBV7-2 and TRBJ2-7; the D gene is possibly TRBD2 (6 bases). The CDR3 has 16 residues. Trimming cost V 2 bases and J 3 bases, with 17 bases left between them. CDR1 and CDR2 from the germline V gene are SGHTA and FQGNSA. Supplemented by reference TRBV7-2 and TRBJ2-7, the full variable domain reads GAGVSQSPSNKVTEKGKDVELRCDPISGHTALYWYRQSLGQGLEFLIYFQGNSAPDKSGLPSDRFSAERTGGSVSTLTIQRTQQEDSAVYLCASSLHPAGSDYEQYFGPGTRLTVT.

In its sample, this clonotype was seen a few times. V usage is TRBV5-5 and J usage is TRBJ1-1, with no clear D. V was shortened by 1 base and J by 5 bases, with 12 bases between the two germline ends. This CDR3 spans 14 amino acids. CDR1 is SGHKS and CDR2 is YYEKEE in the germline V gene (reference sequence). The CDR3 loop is CASSLWSLGTEAFF. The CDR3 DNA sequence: TGTGCCAGCAGCTTGTGGTCACTCGGGACTGAAGCTTTCTTT.

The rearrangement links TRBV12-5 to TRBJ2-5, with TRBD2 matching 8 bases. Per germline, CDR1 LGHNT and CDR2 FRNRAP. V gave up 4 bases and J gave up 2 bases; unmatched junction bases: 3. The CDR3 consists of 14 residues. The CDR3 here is CASGSASGQETQYF. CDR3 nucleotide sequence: TGTGCTAGTGGTTCAGCTAGCGGGCAAGAGACCCAGTACTTC.

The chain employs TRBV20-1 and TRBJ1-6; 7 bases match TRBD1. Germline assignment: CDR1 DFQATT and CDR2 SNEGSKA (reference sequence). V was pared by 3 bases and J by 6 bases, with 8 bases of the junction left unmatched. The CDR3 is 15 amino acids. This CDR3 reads CSARGSGTVNSPLHF. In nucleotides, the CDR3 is TGCAGTGCTAGGGGGTCCGGGACAGTTAATTCACCCCTCCACTTT.

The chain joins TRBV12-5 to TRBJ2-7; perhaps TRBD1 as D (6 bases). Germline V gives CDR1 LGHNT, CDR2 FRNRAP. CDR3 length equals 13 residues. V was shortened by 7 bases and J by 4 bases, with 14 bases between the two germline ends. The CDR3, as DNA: TGTGCTAGTGCTCAGGGGATCCCGTACGAGCAGTACTTC. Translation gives CASAQGIPYEQYF.

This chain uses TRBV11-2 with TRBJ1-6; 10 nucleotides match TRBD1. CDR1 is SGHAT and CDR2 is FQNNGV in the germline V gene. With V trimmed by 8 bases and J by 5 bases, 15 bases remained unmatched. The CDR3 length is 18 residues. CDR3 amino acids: CASVDRDRGLKDNSPLHF. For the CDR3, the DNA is TGTGCCAGCGTCGATCGAGACAGGGGGCTTAAGGATAATTCACCCCTCCACTTT.

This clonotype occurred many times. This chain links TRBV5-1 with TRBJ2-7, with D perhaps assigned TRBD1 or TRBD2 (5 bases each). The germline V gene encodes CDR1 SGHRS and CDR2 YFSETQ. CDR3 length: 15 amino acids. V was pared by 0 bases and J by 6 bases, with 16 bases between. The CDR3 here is CASSLEGERGPEQYF. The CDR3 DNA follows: TGCGCCAGCAGCTTGGAAGGGGAGCGTGGACCCGAGCAGTACTTC.

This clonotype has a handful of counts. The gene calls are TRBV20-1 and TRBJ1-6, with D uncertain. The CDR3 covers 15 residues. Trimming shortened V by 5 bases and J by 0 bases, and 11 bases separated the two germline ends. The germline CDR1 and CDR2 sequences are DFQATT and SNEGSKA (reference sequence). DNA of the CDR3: TGCAGTGCTGGCGTGGGGAGCTCCTATAATTCACCCCTCCACTTT. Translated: CSAGVGSSYNSPLHF.

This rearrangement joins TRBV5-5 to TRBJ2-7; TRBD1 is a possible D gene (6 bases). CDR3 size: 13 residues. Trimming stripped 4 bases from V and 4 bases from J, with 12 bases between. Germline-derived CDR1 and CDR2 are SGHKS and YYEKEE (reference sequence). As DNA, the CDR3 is TGTGCCAGCAGCCCGCGACAGGAGTACGAGCAGTACTTC. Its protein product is CASSPRQEYEQYF.

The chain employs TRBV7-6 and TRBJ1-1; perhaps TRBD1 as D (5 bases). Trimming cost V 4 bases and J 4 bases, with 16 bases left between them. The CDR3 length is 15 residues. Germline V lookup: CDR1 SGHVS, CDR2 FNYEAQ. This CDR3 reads CASSSRLGTTTEAFF. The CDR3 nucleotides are TGTGCCAGCAGCTCACGTTTGGGGACGACCACTGAAGCTTTCTTT.

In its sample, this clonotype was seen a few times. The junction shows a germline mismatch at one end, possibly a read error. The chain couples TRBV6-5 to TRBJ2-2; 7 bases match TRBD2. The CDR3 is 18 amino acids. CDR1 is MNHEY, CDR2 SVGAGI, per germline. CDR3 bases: TGTGCCAGCAGTGACTCGGCCGGTGTGGCGGGGGAAACCGGGGAGCTGTTTTTT. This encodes CASSDSAGVAGETGELFF.

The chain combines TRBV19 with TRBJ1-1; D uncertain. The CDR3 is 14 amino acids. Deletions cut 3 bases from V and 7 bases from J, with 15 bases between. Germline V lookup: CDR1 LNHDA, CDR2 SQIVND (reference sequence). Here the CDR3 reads CASSILPRAGEAFF. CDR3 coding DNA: TGTGCCAGTAGTATCCTACCTAGGGCGGGTGAAGCTTTCTTT.

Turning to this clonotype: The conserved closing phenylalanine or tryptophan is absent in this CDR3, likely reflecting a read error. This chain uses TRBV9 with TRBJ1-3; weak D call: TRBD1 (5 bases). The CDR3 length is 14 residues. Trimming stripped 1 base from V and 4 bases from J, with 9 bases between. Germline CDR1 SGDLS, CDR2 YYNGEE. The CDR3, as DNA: TGTGCCAGCAGCGTATCAGACAGAGGAAACACCATATATTCT. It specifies CASSVSDRGNTIYS.

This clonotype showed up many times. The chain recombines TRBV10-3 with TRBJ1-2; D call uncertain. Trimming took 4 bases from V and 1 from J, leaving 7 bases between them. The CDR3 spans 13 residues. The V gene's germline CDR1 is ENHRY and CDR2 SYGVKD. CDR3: CAISGGHNYGYTF. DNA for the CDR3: TGTGCCATCAGTGGAGGGCATAACTATGGCTACACCTTC.

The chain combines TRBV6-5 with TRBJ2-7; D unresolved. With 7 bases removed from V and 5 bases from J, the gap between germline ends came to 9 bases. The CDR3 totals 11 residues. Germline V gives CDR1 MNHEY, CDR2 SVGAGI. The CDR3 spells CASKKGHEQYF. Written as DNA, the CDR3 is TGTGCCAGCAAAAAGGGCCACGAGCAGTACTTC.

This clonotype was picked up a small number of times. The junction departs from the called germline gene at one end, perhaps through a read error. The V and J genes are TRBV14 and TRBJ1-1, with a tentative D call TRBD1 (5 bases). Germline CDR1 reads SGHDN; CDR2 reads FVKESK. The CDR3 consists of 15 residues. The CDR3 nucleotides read TGTGCCAACAGCCAGGCCGACAGAACGAACACTGAAGCTTTCTTT. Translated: CANSQADRTNTEAFF.

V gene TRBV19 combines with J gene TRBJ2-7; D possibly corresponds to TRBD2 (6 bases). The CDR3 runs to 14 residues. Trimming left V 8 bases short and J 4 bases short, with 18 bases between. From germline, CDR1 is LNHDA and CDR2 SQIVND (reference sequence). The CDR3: CASAGTDASYEQYF. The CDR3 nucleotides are TGTGCCAGTGCCGGGACTGACGCATCTTACGAGCAGTACTTC. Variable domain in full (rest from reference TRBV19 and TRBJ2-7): DGGITQSPKYLFRKEGQNVTLSCEQNLNHDAMYWYRQDPGQGLRLIYYSQIVNDFQKGDIAEGYSVSREKKESFPLTVTSAQKNPTAFYLCASAGTDASYEQYFGPGTRLTVT.